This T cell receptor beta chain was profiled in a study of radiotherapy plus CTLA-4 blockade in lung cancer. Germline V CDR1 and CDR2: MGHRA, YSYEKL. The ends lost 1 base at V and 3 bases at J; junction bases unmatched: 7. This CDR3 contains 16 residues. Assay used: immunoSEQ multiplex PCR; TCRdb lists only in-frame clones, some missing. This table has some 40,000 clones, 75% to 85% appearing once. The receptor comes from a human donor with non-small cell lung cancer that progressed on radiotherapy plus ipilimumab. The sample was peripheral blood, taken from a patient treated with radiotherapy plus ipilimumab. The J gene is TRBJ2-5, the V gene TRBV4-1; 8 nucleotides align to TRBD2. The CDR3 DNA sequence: TGCGCCAGCAGCCAAGCGGCGCGGGGGGCGGAAGAGACCCAGTACTTC. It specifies CASSQAARGAEETQYF.